The clone carrying this T cell receptor beta chain came up once. Its specificity is unknown. The data were obtained in a study of immune cell composition in non-small cell lung cancer. Study summary: Most cases were lung adenocarcinoma or squamous cell carcinoma. Study findings and constraints: No significant correlation existed between pack-years smoked and tumour clonality.

Sequencing was performed with immunoSEQ multiplex PCR; in TCRdb, only in-frame clones are kept and a portion is missing. The sample carries under 9,000 clones, around 67% recorded once. Normal lung sampling was at least 3 cm from the tumour, as distant as possible. Unmatched junction bases numbered 9, after V lost 6 bases and J lost 3 bases. Germline V gene data show CDR1 as SGHDT and CDR2 as YYEEEE. This CDR3 spans 15 amino acids. The sequence was obtained from a human donor with non-small cell lung cancer. The specimen sequenced was non-adjacent lung tissue. The chain uses TRBV5-6 and TRBJ2-7, with TRBD1 matching over 10 bases. CDR3 nucleotides: TGTGCCAGCAAGCTACTGGACAGGGGGATCTACGAGCAGTACTTC. The encoded protein is CASKLLDRGIYEQYF.